The 28 T cell receptor beta chains in this list originate from one sample, sequenced in a study of shared clonotypes between healthy human individuals. Profiled with immunoSEQ multiplex PCR; TCRdb holds only in-frame clones, not every one. The sample comprises fewer than 2.5 million clones, roughly 93% of which are singletons, and about 0.39% rests with the top ten. The sequenced sample was naive CD4+ T cells from PBMCs. Regarding subset: CD45RA+ positively selected. The receptors derive from a man in his late teens or twenties in good health. Some clones in this sample may be carry-over from other donors' samples.

The rearrangement uses TRBV4-1 and TRBJ2-7, with 8 positions matching TRBD1. CDR3 length: 18 amino acids. V shed 2 bases, J shed 0 bases, and the junction held 12 bases outside the gene matches. The germline gives CDR1 MGHRA, CDR2 YSYEKL. CDR3 region: CASSQNLIVTGASYEQYF. CDR3 DNA sequence: TGCGCCAGCAGCCAAAACCTAATCGTGACAGGGGCCTCCTACGAGCAGTACTTC.

This clone was seen only once. In DNA, the CDR3 is TGTGCCAGCAGCCCCGGGACCGCTTATGGCTACACCTTC. Amino acids: CASSPGTAYGYTF. The gene calls are TRBV11-2 and TRBJ1-2; TRBD1 might be the D (5 bases). The V and J ends lost 5 bases and 5 bases respectively, with 12 bases between them. Germline V lookup: CDR1 SGHAT, CDR2 FQNNGV. CDR3 length: 13 residues.

The chain recombines TRBV6-1 with TRBJ1-2, with 7 bases matching TRBD1. The germline CDR1 and CDR2 sequences are MNHNS and SASEGT. The CDR3 is 13 residues long. V shed 6 bases and J 8 bases; nucleotides not matched to a gene: 9. CDR3 DNA sequence: TGTGCCAGCAGAGTTGACAGGGCGAGGGGCTACACCTTC. The encoded protein is CASRVDRARGYTF.

To note about this clone: Within the sample, other DNA sequences also encode this same CDR3. This sequence joins TRBV27 and TRBJ2-5; 7 bases fit TRBD2. Germline V gene data show CDR1 as MNHEY and CDR2 as SMNVEV (reference sequence). The CDR3 consists of 14 residues. The trim removed 5 bases at V and 5 bases at J, leaving 8 bases unmatched. The CDR3 DNA is TGTGCCAGCAGTCCTCCCGGGGGAGGGGAGACCCAGTACTTC. Amino acid sequence: CASSPPGGGETQYF.

The rearrangement joins TRBV19 to TRBJ2-7; D perhaps matches TRBD2 (6 bases). This CDR3 is 15 amino acids long. V gave up 6 bases and J gave up 4 bases, with 19 bases separating them. Germline values: CDR1 LNHDA, CDR2 SQIVND (reference sequence). CDR3 amino acids: CASSPPGLAGYEQYF. CDR3 DNA sequence: TGTGCCAGTAGCCCACCGGGACTGGCCGGGTACGAGCAGTACTTC.

The chain links TRBV7-9 to TRBJ1-1; 9 bases align to TRBD1. CDR3 length: 15 residues. CDR1 is SEHNR, CDR2 FQNEAQ, per germline (reference sequence). Germline trimming cut 5 bases from V and 3 bases from J; bases unmatched to any gene: 7. This CDR3 is CASSQGQGAYTEAFF. DNA of the CDR3: TGTGCCAGCAGCCAGGGACAGGGAGCGTACACTGAAGCTTTCTTT.

This clone has just one count. V gene TRBV29-1 combines with J gene TRBJ2-1; a possible D gene is TRBD2 (7 bases). CDR1 is SQVTM, CDR2 ANQGSEA, per germline. Between the trimmed V and J ends, which lost 0 bases and 8 bases, there was a span of 17 bases. This CDR3 is 15 amino acids long. CDR3 DNA sequence: TGCAGCGTTGAAGAAGGGGGTAACGCGGGAGATGAGCAGTTCTTC. This translates into CSVEEGGNAGDEQFF.

The CDR3 reads CASGHPGYGYTF. CDR3 in DNA: TGTGCCAGCGGACACCCAGGCTATGGCTACACCTTC. The rearrangement uses TRBV6-5 and TRBJ1-2; D possibly corresponds to TRBD1 (5 bases). With 8 bases removed from V and 4 bases from J, the gap between germline ends came to 11 bases. The germline V gene encodes CDR1 MNHEY and CDR2 SVGAGI. CDR3 length equals 12 residues.

The chain recombines TRBV12-5 with TRBJ2-1; D not certain. This CDR3 has 14 amino acids. Looked up from germline, CDR1 is LGHNT and CDR2 is FRNRAP. The ends were cut back, 4 bases at V and 5 bases at J, with 12 bases in the middle. The DNA of the CDR3 is TGTGCTAGTGGTTCCTCTGTCGGCCACAATGAGCAGTTCTTC. Its protein is CASGSSVGHNEQFF.

The gene calls are TRBV19 and TRBJ2-7, with TRBD2 matching 7 bases. Per the germline V gene, CDR1 is LNHDA and CDR2 is SQIVND (reference sequence). The CDR3 sequence is 15 residues long. The junction had 11 bases not matched to a gene; V was cut back by 5 bases and J by 4 bases. As DNA, the CDR3 is TGTGCCAGTAGTGCCTCCTCTAGCGGAGGTTACGAGCAGTACTTC. Its protein product is CASSASSSGGYEQYF.

Points on this clone: The sample has other DNA sequences that encode this CDR3 too. The J gene is TRBJ1-2, the V gene TRBV11-2; D gene unclear. CDR3 size: 13 residues. Germline-derived CDR1 and CDR2 are SGHAT and FQNNGV. V was shortened by 1 base and J by 1 base, with 4 bases between the two germline ends. CDR3 amino acids: CASSLGLNYGYTF. The CDR3 DNA sequence: TGTGCCAGCAGCTTAGGACTTAACTATGGCTACACCTTC.

Turning to this clone: Other DNA sequences from this sample encode an identical CDR3 as well. The chain has TRBV28 and TRBJ1-5; D not certain. CDR3 length equals 12 residues. Germline V gene sequence: CDR1 MDHEN, CDR2 SYDVKM. Trimming shortened V by 2 bases and J by 4 bases, and 3 bases separated the two germline ends. CDR3 amino acids: CASSLLNQPQHF. Written as DNA, the CDR3 is TGTGCCAGCAGTTTACTGAATCAGCCCCAGCATTTT.

This clone was recorded once. The same CDR3 can be traced to other DNA sequences in this sample. This rearrangement joins TRBV9 to TRBJ2-5; D is ambiguous. V lost 0 bases, J lost 1 base, and 4 bases lay in between. Germline lookup yields CDR1 SGDLS and CDR2 YYNGEE. The CDR3 sequence is 13 residues long. The DNA for the CDR3 is TGTGCCAGCAGCGTAGCGACCCAAGAGACCCAGTACTTC. Protein: CASSVATQETQYF.

This clone has more than one count but fewer than ten. This sequence joins TRBV19 and TRBJ1-3, with TRBD1 as a possible D gene (5 bases). This CDR3 is 16 amino acids long. Trimming pared 3 bases from V and 0 bases from J, leaving 12 bases between. Looked up from germline, CDR1 is LNHDA and CDR2 is SQIVND (reference sequence). The chain's CDR3 is CASSMTSRVSGNTIYF. The CDR3 DNA reads as TGTGCCAGTAGTATGACATCCAGGGTCTCTGGAAACACCATATATTTT.

This clone was counted a single time. CDR3 residues: CASSKLERGQYF. CDR3 nucleotide sequence: TGTGCCAGCAGTAAACTCGAACGAGGGCAGTACTTC. This chain uses TRBV6-4 with TRBJ2-7; D uncertain. The CDR3 is 12 residues long. From germline, CDR1 is MRHNA and CDR2 SNTAGT. V lost 5 bases to trimming and J lost 9 bases, with 14 bases between them.

This clone showed up just once. V is TRBV19 and J is TRBJ1-1; no clear D gene. Germline-derived CDR1 and CDR2 are LNHDA and SQIVND (reference sequence). This CDR3 is 15 amino acids long. The V end was cut by 5 bases, the J end by 0 bases, with 13 bases between. The CDR3 DNA reads as TGTGCCAGTAGTCGAGATGACATACTGAACACTGAAGCTTTCTTT. Protein sequence: CASSRDDILNTEAFF.

Worth noting for this clone: This sample also contains other DNA sequences that code for the same CDR3. The CDR3 spells CASSSRQGGTGELFF. The CDR3 DNA reads TGTGCCAGCAGCTCCCGACAGGGTGGGACCGGGGAGCTGTTTTTT. V is TRBV7-3 and J is TRBJ2-2; 7 positions match TRBD1. CDR1 SGHTA and CDR2 FQGTGA come from the germline V gene. Trimming cost V 4 bases and J 5 bases; bases outside gene matches: 7. The CDR3 is 15 residues long.

This clone was seen just once. The rearrangement uses TRBV2 and TRBJ2-2; tentatively, D is TRBD2 (5 bases). From germline, CDR1 is SNHLY and CDR2 FYNNEI. The V end lost 5 bases, the J end lost 6 bases, and 10 bases lay between the germline ends. This CDR3 has 13 residues. The CDR3 region has the DNA TGTGCCAGCAGTCAGGAGGAGTCCGGGGAGCTGTTTTTT. It specifies CASSQEESGELFF.

V usage is TRBV30 and J usage is TRBJ1-6; unclear D gene. This CDR3 has 12 amino acids. V lost 2 bases, J lost 9 bases, and 8 bases lay in between. The germline gives CDR1 GTSNPN, CDR2 SVGIG (reference sequence). The CDR3: CAWSRIGSPLHF. Here the CDR3 DNA reads TGTGCCTGGAGTAGGATAGGTTCACCCCTCCACTTT. Complete variable domain (other parts from reference TRBV30 and TRBJ1-6): SQTIHQWPATLVQPVGSPLSLECTVEGTSNPNLYWYRQAAGRGLQLLFYSVGIGQISSEVPQNLSASRPQDRQFILSSKKLLLSDSGFYLCAWSRIGSPLHFGNGTRLTVT.

The chain couples TRBV10-3 to TRBJ2-5, with D perhaps matching TRBD2 (5 bases). Germline CDR1 reads ENHRY; CDR2 reads SYGVKD. The germline V and J ends were trimmed by 2 bases and 3 bases, with 19 bases remaining between them. The CDR3 sequence is 17 residues long. The CDR3 is CAISEPGNLAGEETQYF. The CDR3 DNA reads as TGTGCCATCAGTGAGCCCGGGAACCTAGCTGGGGAAGAGACCCAGTACTTC.

Of note for this clone: Within the sample, other DNA sequences also encode this same CDR3. V usage is TRBV7-9 and J usage is TRBJ1-5; D is perhaps TRBD1 (5 bases). Trimming left V 1 base short and J 6 bases short, with 10 bases between. The CDR3 covers 14 residues. Germline V gene lookup returns CDR1 SEHNR and CDR2 FQNEAQ (reference sequence). The CDR3 coding sequence is TGTGCCAGCAGCTTAGGAGGTGGGGGTCAGCCCCAGCATTTT. Translated: CASSLGGGGQPQHF.

The CDR3: CASSPAGHYGTDTQYF. DNA of the CDR3: TGCGCCAGCAGCCCGGCGGGACACTACGGCACAGATACGCAGTATTTT. The chain links TRBV4-3 to TRBJ2-3; D possibly matches TRBD1 or TRBD2 (6 bases each). V shed 4 bases and J shed 1 base, with 15 bases lying between them. Germline loops: CDR1 LGHNA, CDR2 YSLEER. This CDR3 comprises 16 residues.

On this clone itself: Other DNA sequences in the same sample also yield this CDR3. V usage is TRBV6-5 and J usage is TRBJ2-7, with D perhaps TRBD2 (6 bases). This CDR3 spans 12 amino acids. V was shortened by 4 bases and J by 4 bases, with 8 bases between the two germline ends. Looked up from germline, CDR1 is MNHEY and CDR2 is SVGAGI. The CDR3 DNA reads TGTGCCAGCAGTTCCCGGGGGTACGAGCAGTACTTC. It translates to CASSSRGYEQYF.

For this clone: This sample includes further DNA sequences coding for the same CDR3. V and J are TRBV9 and TRBJ2-1; D remains unclear. V lost 0 bases and J 0 bases, leaving 4 bases between the germline ends. Germline-derived CDR1 and CDR2 are SGDLS and YYNGEE. This CDR3 spans 14 amino acids. CDR3 in amino acids: CASSVGSSYNEQFF. CDR3 coding DNA: TGTGCCAGCAGCGTAGGATCCTCCTACAATGAGCAGTTCTTC.

The chain joins TRBV5-4 to TRBJ2-1; 10 positions match TRBD2. This CDR3 has 17 residues. CDR1 is SGHNT and CDR2 is YYREEE in the germline V gene (reference sequence). J lost 8 bases, V lost 4 bases, and 15 bases had no gene match. In DNA form, the CDR3 reads TGTGCCAGCAGCCAAGCTAGCGGGAGTGGGATTTTCTATGAGCAGTTCTTC. Translation gives CASSQASGSGIFYEQFF.

The chain carries TRBV18 and TRBJ2-3; D possibly corresponds to TRBD1 (5 bases). Germline CDR1 reads KGHSH; CDR2 reads LQKENI. The CDR3 spans 16 residues. V was clipped by 2 bases and J by 0 bases, with 12 bases between them. DNA of the CDR3: TGTGCCAGCTCACCATTCAGGGCCGCTAGCACAGATACGCAGTATTTT. This gives the protein CASSPFRAASTDTQYF.

The chain is built from TRBV25-1 and TRBJ2-1; perhaps TRBD1 as D (6 bases). The V gene lost 6 bases and the J gene lost 2 bases, with 17 bases spanning the gap. CDR1 MGHDK and CDR2 SYGVNS come from the germline V gene. The CDR3 is 16 residues long. The CDR3 protein is CASSRTGYSPYNEQFF. DNA for the CDR3: TGTGCCAGCAGCCGTACAGGGTATAGTCCCTACAATGAGCAGTTCTTC. The full variable domain, in which reference TRBV25-1 and TRBJ2-1 provide the parts outside the CDR3, is EADIYQTPRYLVIGTGKKITLECSQTMGHDKMYWYQQDPGMELHLIHYSYGVNSTEKGDLSSESTVSRIRTEHFPLTLESARPSHTSQYLCASSRTGYSPYNEQFFGPGTRLTVL.

The chain employs TRBV7-9 and TRBJ2-1, with 8 bases identical to TRBD2. Trimming cost V 0 bases and J 9 bases; bases outside gene matches: 4. Germline lookup yields CDR1 SEHNR and CDR2 FQNEAQ (reference sequence). There are 14 residues in the CDR3. The CDR3 loop reads CASSLAGRASEQFF. CDR3 bases: TGTGCCAGCAGCTTAGCCGGGAGGGCGAGTGAGCAGTTCTTC.